The next 21 T cell receptor beta chains were all read from a single sample in a study of blood T cell repertoires in COVID-19. Produced via immunoSEQ multiplex PCR; TCRdb's table is partial and in-frame only. The sample lists about 230,000 clones; under 90% were seen once. The sample was peripheral blood. Source of these receptors: a man between 50 and 59 years old with COVID-19, enrolled during active disease.

Comment on this clone: The germline gene is not matched at one end of the junction; a read error may be the cause. The CDR3 DNA sequence: TGTGCCAGCAGCTTAGATGGGACTAGCGGGTTTATCTTC. The encoded protein is CASSLDGTSGFIF. The rearrangement joins TRBV11-3 to TRBJ2-1; 12 bases align to TRBD2. Germline CDR1 SGHNT, CDR2 YENEEA. This CDR3 spans 13 amino acids.

The chain links TRBV5-1 to TRBJ2-2, with D tentatively TRBD2 (6 bases). The length of the CDR3 is 15 residues. Per germline, CDR1 SGHRS and CDR2 YFSETQ. V was trimmed by 0 bases and J by 8 bases, leaving 14 bases between them. The CDR3 sequence is CASSLVASVAGELFF. CDR3 sequence (DNA): TGCGCCAGCAGCTTGGTAGCTAGCGTCGCGGGGGAGCTGTTTTTT.

DNA for the CDR3: TGTGCCAGCAGGCCGCCGGGACTAGCCGAGAACACCGGGGAGCTGTTTTTT. Translating gives CASRPPGLAENTGELFF. This chain joins TRBV7-8 and TRBJ2-2; 9 bases are shared with TRBD2. The V segment lost 6 bases and the J segment 1 base; nucleotides outside the gene matches: 9. The CDR3 runs 17 residues. Germline V gene lookup returns CDR1 SGHVS and CDR2 FQNEAQ.

V gene TRBV2 combines with J gene TRBJ2-3; TRBD2 agrees at 8 bases. Germline lookup yields CDR1 SNHLY and CDR2 FYNNEI. CDR3 length: 16 residues. After removal of 5 bases from V and 0 bases from J, the junction contained 7 bases not matched to a gene. The CDR3 here is CASSQLAEPSTDTQYF. CDR3 in DNA: TGTGCCAGCAGTCAACTAGCGGAACCTAGCACAGATACGCAGTATTTT. Full variable domain (missing parts from reference TRBV2 and TRBJ2-3): EPEVTQTPSHQVTQMGQEVILRCVPISNHLYFYWYRQILGQKVEFLVSFYNNEISEKSEIFDDQFSVERPDGSNFTLKIRSTKLEDSAMYFCASSQLAEPSTDTQYFGPGTRLTVL.

The chain is built from TRBV7-3 and TRBJ2-5; tentative D call: TRBD2 (6 bases). This CDR3 is built from 14 residues. With 2 bases removed from V and 2 bases from J, the gap between germline ends came to 9 bases. Per the germline V gene, CDR1 is SGHTA and CDR2 is FQGTGA. The CDR3 DNA reads as TGTGCCAGCAGCTTAGCGGGGTGGCAAGAGACCCAGTACTTC. Residues: CASSLAGWQETQYF.

The rearrangement uses TRBV9 and TRBJ2-7; D gene unclear. The CDR3 is 14 residues long. Germline V gives CDR1 SGDLS, CDR2 YYNGEE. V was shortened by 0 bases and J by 0 bases, with 7 bases between the two germline ends. The CDR3 DNA sequence: TGTGCCAGCAGCGTAGACCCCGGCTCCTACGAGCAGTACTTC. Amino acids: CASSVDPGSYEQYF.

The CDR3: CASSFSAQGDQPQHF. CDR3 sequence (DNA): TGTGCCAGCAGCTTCTCGGCACAGGGCGATCAGCCCCAGCATTTT. The chain carries TRBV7-2 and TRBJ1-5; TRBD1 is a possible D gene (6 bases). This CDR3 contains 15 residues. Germline V gene sequence: CDR1 SGHTA, CDR2 FQGNSA. V lost 3 bases to trimming and J lost 5 bases, with 14 bases between them.

The chain has TRBV7-8 and TRBJ1-4; possibly TRBD1 for D (5 bases). V gave up 5 bases and J gave up 0 bases, with 19 bases separating them. The CDR3 covers 18 residues. Germline CDR1 reads SGHVS; CDR2 reads FQNEAQ. CDR3 in DNA: TGTGCCAGCAGCCCCCAAGCGACAGCCGCCCCAACTAATGAAAAACTGTTTTTT. Its protein is CASSPQATAAPTNEKLFF.

This clone was counted a single time. CDR3: CASRPGGTNYGYTF. CDR3 coding DNA: TGTGCCAGCAGACCAGGAGGAACTAACTATGGCTACACCTTC. The rearrangement uses TRBV7-2 and TRBJ1-2, with unresolved D. This CDR3 is built from 14 residues. The germline V and J ends were trimmed by 6 bases and 0 bases, with 11 bases remaining between them. Germline CDR1 and CDR2: SGHTA and FQGNSA. The full variable domain, rest sourced from reference TRBV7-2 and TRBJ1-2, is GAGVSQSPSNKVTEKGKDVELRCDPISGHTALYWYRQSLGQGLEFLIYFQGNSAPDKSGLPSDRFSAERTGGSVSTLTIQRTQQEDSAVYLCASRPGGTNYGYTFGSGTRLTVV.

This clone was picked up a small number of times. The rearrangement links TRBV7-8 to TRBJ2-7; tentative D call: TRBD2 (6 bases). The length of the CDR3 is 13 residues. Germline CDR1 and CDR2: SGHVS and FQNEAQ. Trimming took 8 bases from V and 2 from J, leaving 13 bases between them. Here the CDR3 DNA reads TGTGCCAGCTCAAGGGAGGAGCCCTACGAGCAGTACTTC. Translated: CASSREEPYEQYF. The full variable domain, completed using reference TRBV7-8 and TRBJ2-7, is GAGVSQSPRYKVAKRGQDVALRCDPISGHVSLFWYQQALGQGPEFLTYFQNEAQLDKSGLPSDRFFAERPEGSVSTLKIQRTQQEDSAVYLCASSREEPYEQYFGPGTRLTVT.

V gene TRBV6-6 combines with J gene TRBJ2-2; 8 bases match TRBD2. Germline CDR1 is MNHNY and CDR2 is SVGAGI (reference sequence). J was trimmed by 1 base and V by 6 bases; bases with no gene match: 1. This CDR3 is built from 14 residues. The CDR3 region is CASRSGGNTGELFF. CDR3 in DNA: TGTGCCAGCAGGAGCGGGGGGAACACCGGGGAGCTGTTTTTT.

The chain employs TRBV2 and TRBJ2-3; D perhaps matches TRBD1 (5 bases). Per germline, CDR1 SNHLY and CDR2 FYNNEI. This CDR3 is 15 amino acids long. Trimming shortened V by 2 bases and J by 4 bases, and 13 bases separated the two germline ends. The CDR3 sequence: CASSEFQGSADTQYF. The CDR3 DNA reads TGTGCCAGCAGTGAATTTCAGGGTTCGGCAGATACGCAGTATTTT.

The chain joins TRBV4-3 to TRBJ2-3; 7 nucleotides match TRBD2. The CDR3 spans 16 residues. The germline CDR1 and CDR2 sequences are LGHNA and YSLEER. Trimming at V came to 0 bases and at J to 2 bases, leaving 5 bases not matched to a gene. CDR3 in amino acids: CASSQEASGHTDTQYF. The CDR3 bases are TGCGCCAGCAGCCAAGAAGCTAGCGGACACACAGATACGCAGTATTTT.

The rearrangement joins TRBV7-2 to TRBJ2-1, with 9 bases fitting TRBD2. Germline loops: CDR1 SGHTA, CDR2 FQGNSA. V gave up 1 base and J gave up 10 bases; unmatched junction bases: 11. The CDR3 runs to 16 residues. CDR3 region: CASSLGSGGILKEQFF. The CDR3 DNA reads as TGTGCCAGCAGCTTAGGGAGCGGGGGGATCCTAAAGGAGCAGTTCTTC. Complete variable domain (other parts from reference TRBV7-2 and TRBJ2-1): GAGVSQSPSNKVTEKGKDVELRCDPISGHTALYWYRQSLGQGLEFLIYFQGNSAPDKSGLPSDRFSAERTGGSVSTLTIQRTQQEDSAVYLCASSLGSGGILKEQFFGPGTRLTVL.

The V call is TRBV5-8, the J call TRBJ2-1; a possible D gene is TRBD1 (6 bases). The germline V and J ends were trimmed by 5 bases and 3 bases, with 18 bases remaining between them. Per the germline V gene, CDR1 is SGHTS and CDR2 is YDEGEE. CDR3 length: 16 amino acids. CDR3 protein: CASRQAQGILYNEQFF. The CDR3 region has the DNA TGTGCCAGCAGACAAGCACAGGGTATCCTCTACAATGAGCAGTTCTTC.

The genes are TRBV6-5 and TRBJ1-1; 9 positions agree with TRBD1. After removal of 7 bases from V and 8 bases from J, the junction contained 11 bases not matched to a gene. This CDR3 comprises 14 residues. The V gene's germline CDR1 is MNHEY and CDR2 SVGAGI. The CDR3 here is CASNPGQGFAEAFF. The CDR3 DNA sequence: TGTGCCAGCAACCCGGGACAGGGTTTCGCCGAAGCTTTCTTT.

This clone was observed a few times. The chain uses TRBV5-4 and TRBJ1-2; 9 bases align to TRBD1. Losses at the gene ends were 4 bases for V and 3 bases for J; bases not matched to a gene: 10. Germline V gene sequence: CDR1 SGHNT, CDR2 YYREEE (reference sequence). This CDR3 has 16 residues. This chain's CDR3 is CASSKGTGKAHYGYTF. CDR3 nucleotide sequence: TGTGCCAGCAGCAAGGGGACAGGGAAAGCGCACTATGGCTACACCTTC. Complete variable domain (other parts from reference TRBV5-4 and TRBJ1-2): ETGVTQSPTHLIKTRGQQVTLRCSSQSGHNTVSWYQQALGQGPQFIFQYYREEENGRGNFPPRFSGLQFPNYSSELNVNALELDDSALYLCASSKGTGKAHYGYTFGSGTRLTVV.

As DNA, the CDR3 is TGTGCCAGCAGCGGACAGGGCGATCGAATTCACTACGAGCAGTACTTC. Protein product: CASSGQGDRIHYEQYF. The chain has TRBV7-9 and TRBJ2-7, with 8 bases that match TRBD1. Germline-derived CDR1 and CDR2 are SEHNR and FQNEAQ (reference sequence). The ends lost 5 bases at V and 3 bases at J; junction bases unmatched: 12. The CDR3 extends over 16 amino acids.

The chain uses TRBV27 and TRBJ2-7, with 10 bases aligning to TRBD1. In germline, CDR1 is MNHEY, CDR2 SMNVEV (reference sequence). The junction had 3 bases not matched to a gene; V was cut back by 2 bases and J by 2 bases. The CDR3 totals 15 residues. CDR3 amino acids: CASSLRDRGTYEQYF. Written as DNA, the CDR3 is TGTGCCAGCAGTTTACGGGACAGGGGCACCTACGAGCAGTACTTC.

The gene calls are TRBV11-2 and TRBJ2-7, with 7 positions matching TRBD2. V was pared by 5 bases and J by 10 bases, with 14 bases of the junction left unmatched. The CDR3 spans 14 residues. Germline V gene sequence: CDR1 SGHAT, CDR2 FQNNGV. CDR3 sequence reads: CASSNPGGSASQYF. CDR3 nucleotides: TGTGCCAGCAGCAACCCCGGGGGGTCGGCGTCCCAGTACTTC.

The chain carries TRBV3-1 (or the pseudogene TRBV3-2) and TRBJ2-7, with TRBD2 matching 9 bases. This CDR3 region has 14 residues. The germline CDR1 and CDR2 sequences are LGHDT and YNNKEL (reference sequence). V shed 2 bases and J 5 bases; nucleotides not matched to a gene: 4. The CDR3 region has the DNA TGTGCCAGCAGCCAAACTGGCGGGAGGGACGAGCAGTACTTC. Translation: CASSQTGGRDEQYF.